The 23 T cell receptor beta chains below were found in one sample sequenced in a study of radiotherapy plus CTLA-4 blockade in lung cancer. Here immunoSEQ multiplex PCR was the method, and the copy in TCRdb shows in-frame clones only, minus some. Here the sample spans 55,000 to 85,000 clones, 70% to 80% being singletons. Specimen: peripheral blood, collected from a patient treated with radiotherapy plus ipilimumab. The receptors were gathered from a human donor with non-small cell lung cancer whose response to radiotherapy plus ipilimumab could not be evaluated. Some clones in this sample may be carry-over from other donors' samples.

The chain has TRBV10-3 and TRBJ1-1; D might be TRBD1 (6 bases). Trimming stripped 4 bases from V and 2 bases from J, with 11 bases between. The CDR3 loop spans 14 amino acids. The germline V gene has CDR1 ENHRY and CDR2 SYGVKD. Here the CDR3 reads CAISVPGANTEAFF. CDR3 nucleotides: TGTGCCATCAGTGTCCCAGGGGCTAACACTGAAGCTTTCTTT.

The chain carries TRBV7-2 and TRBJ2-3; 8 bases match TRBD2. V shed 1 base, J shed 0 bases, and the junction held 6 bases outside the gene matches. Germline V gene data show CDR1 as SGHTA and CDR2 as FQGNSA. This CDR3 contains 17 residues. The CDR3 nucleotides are TGTGCCAGCAGCTTAGAGGGGACTAGAAGTAGCACAGATACGCAGTATTTT. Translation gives CASSLEGTRSSTDTQYF.

The CDR3 sequence is CASKWTASYSPLHF. CDR3 bases: TGTGCCAGCAAATGGACAGCAAGCTATTCACCCCTCCACTTT. The chain carries TRBV11-2 and TRBJ1-6, with D tentatively TRBD1 (6 bases). Trimming removed 7 bases at V and 8 bases at J, with 15 bases between. The CDR3 extends over 14 amino acids. The V gene's germline CDR1 is SGHAT and CDR2 FQNNGV.

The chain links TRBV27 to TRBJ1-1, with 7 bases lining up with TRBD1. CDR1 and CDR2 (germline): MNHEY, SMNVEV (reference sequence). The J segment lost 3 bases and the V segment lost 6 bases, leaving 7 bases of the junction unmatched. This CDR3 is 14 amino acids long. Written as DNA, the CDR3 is TGTGCCAGCAGGACCGGGACAGTGGACACTGAAGCTTTCTTT. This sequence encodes CASRTGTVDTEAFF.

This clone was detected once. CDR3 sequence (DNA): TGTGCCAGCAGTGAGGAGGTGGGCTATGGCTACACCTTC. Its protein product is CASSEEVGYGYTF. The chain employs TRBV2 and TRBJ1-2; D uncertain. The CDR3 consists of 13 residues. From germline, CDR1 is SNHLY and CDR2 FYNNEI. V was trimmed by 3 bases and J by 4 bases, leaving 9 bases between them. The whole variable domain, remainder taken from reference TRBV2 and TRBJ1-2, is EPEVTQTPSHQVTQMGQEVILRCVPISNHLYFYWYRQILGQKVEFLVSFYNNEISEKSEIFDDQFSVERPDGSNFTLKIRSTKLEDSAMYFCASSEEVGYGYTFGSGTRLTVV.

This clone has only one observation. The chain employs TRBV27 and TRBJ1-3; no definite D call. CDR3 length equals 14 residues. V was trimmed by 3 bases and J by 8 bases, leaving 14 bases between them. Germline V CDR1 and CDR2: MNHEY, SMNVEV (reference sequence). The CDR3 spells CASSLGWRADTIYF. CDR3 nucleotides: TGTGCCAGCAGTTTGGGGTGGAGGGCGGACACCATATATTTT.

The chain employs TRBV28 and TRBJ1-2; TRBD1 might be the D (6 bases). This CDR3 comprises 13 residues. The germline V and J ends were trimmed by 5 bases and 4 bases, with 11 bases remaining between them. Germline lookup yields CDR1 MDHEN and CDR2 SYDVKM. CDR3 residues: CASSATGVYGYTF. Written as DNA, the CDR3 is TGTGCCAGCAGTGCGACAGGCGTCTATGGCTACACCTTC.

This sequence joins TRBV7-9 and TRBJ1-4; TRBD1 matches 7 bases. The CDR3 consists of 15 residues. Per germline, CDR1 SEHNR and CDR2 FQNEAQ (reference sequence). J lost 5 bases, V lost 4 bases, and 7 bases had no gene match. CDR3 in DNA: TGTGCCAGCAGCTCCGCCGGGACAGAAAATGAAAAACTGTTTTTT. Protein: CASSSAGTENEKLFF.

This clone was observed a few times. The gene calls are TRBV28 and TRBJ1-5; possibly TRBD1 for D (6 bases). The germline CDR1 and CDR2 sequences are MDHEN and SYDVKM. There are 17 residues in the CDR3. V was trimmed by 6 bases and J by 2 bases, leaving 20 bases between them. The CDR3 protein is CASRPAPGVHGNQPQHF. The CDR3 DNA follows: TGTGCCAGCAGGCCTGCGCCAGGGGTCCATGGCAATCAGCCCCAGCATTTT.

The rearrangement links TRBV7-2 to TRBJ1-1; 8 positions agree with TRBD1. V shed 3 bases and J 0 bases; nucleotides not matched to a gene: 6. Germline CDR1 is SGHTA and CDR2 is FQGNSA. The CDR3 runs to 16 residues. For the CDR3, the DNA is TGTGCCAGCAGCTTTTTTCAGGGGGCGCTGAACACTGAAGCTTTCTTT. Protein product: CASSFFQGALNTEAFF.

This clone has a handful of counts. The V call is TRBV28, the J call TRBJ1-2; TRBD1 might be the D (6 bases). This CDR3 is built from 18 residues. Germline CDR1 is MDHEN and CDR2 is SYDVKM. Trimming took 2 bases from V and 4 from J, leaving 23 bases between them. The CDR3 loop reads CASSLAQLSQGYGYGYTF. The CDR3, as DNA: TGTGCCAGCAGTTTAGCCCAGTTATCACAGGGCTACGGCTATGGCTACACCTTC.

The CDR3 reads CASLQGVGYEQYF. The CDR3 bases are TGTGCCAGCCTCCAGGGGGTGGGCTACGAGCAGTACTTC. The chain carries TRBV6-5 and TRBJ2-7; 7 nucleotides line up with TRBD1. The ends lost 8 bases at V and 3 bases at J; junction bases unmatched: 7. The germline CDR1 and CDR2 sequences are MNHEY and SVGAGI. CDR3 length: 13 amino acids.

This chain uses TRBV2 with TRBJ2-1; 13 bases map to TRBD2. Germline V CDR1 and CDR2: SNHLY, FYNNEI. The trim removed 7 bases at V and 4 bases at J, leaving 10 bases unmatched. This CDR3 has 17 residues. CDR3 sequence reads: CASTGTSGVLVYNEQFF. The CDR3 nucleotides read TGTGCCAGCACCGGGACTAGCGGGGTGCTAGTATACAATGAGCAGTTCTTC.

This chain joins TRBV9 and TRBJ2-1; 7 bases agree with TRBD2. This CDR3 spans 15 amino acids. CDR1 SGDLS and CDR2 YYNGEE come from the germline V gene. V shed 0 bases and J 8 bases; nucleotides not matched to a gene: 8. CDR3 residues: CASSVGSTRGDEQFF. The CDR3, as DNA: TGTGCCAGCAGCGTAGGGTCTACCCGGGGGGATGAGCAGTTCTTC.

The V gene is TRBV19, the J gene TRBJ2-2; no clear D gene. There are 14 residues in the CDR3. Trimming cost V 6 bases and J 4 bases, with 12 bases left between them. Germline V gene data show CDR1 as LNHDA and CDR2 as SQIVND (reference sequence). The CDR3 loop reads CASSPPKATGELFF. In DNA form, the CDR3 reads TGTGCCAGTAGCCCTCCCAAAGCCACCGGGGAGCTGTTTTTT.

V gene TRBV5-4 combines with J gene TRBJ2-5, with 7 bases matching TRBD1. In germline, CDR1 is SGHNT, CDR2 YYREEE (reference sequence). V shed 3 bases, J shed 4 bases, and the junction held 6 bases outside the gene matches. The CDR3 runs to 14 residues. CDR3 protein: CASSSDRDGETQYF. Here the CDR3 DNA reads TGTGCCAGCAGCTCCGACAGGGACGGAGAGACCCAGTACTTC. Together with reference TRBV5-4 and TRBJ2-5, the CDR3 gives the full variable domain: ETGVTQSPTHLIKTRGQQVTLRCSSQSGHNTVSWYQQALGQGPQFIFQYYREEENGRGNFPPRFSGLQFPNYSSELNVNALELDDSALYLCASSSDRDGETQYFGPGTRLLVL.

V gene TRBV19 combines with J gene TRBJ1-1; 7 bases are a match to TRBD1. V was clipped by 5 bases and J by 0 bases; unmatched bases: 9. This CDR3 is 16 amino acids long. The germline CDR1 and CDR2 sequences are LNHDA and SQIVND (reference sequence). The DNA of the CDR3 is TGTGCCAGTAGTGTTGGTCGACAGGGCCTGAACACTGAAGCTTTCTTT. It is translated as CASSVGRQGLNTEAFF.

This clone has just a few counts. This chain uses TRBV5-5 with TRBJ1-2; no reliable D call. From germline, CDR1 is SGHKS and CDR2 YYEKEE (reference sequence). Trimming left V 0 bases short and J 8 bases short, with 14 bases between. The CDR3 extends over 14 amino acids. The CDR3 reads CASSLEAEGRGYTF. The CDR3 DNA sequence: TGTGCCAGCAGCTTGGAAGCGGAGGGCAGGGGCTACACCTTC.

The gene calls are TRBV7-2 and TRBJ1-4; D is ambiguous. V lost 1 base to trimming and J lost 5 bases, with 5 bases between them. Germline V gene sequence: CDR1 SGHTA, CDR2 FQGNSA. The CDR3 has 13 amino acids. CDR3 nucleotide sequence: TGTGCCAGCAGCTTAGGGGAGAATGAAAAACTGTTTTTT. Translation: CASSLGENEKLFF.

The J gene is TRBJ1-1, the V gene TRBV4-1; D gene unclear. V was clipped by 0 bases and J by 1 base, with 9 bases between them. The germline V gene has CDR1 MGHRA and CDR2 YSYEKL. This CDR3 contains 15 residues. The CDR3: CASSQEGRGNTEAFF. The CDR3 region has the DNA TGCGCCAGCAGCCAAGAGGGGAGAGGGAACACTGAAGCTTTCTTT.

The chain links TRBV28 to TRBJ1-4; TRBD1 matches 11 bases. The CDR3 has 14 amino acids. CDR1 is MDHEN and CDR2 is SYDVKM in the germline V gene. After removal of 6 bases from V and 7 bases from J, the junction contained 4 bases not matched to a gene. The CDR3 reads CASRWTGGSEKLFF. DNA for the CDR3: TGTGCCAGCAGATGGACAGGGGGCTCTGAAAAACTGTTTTTT.

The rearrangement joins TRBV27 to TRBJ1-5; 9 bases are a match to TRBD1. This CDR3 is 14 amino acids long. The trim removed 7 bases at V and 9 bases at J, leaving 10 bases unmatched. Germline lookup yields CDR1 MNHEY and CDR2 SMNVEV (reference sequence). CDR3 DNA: TGTGCCAGCAACCCGGGACAGGGTAGATGGCCCCAGCATTTT. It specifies CASNPGQGRWPQHF.

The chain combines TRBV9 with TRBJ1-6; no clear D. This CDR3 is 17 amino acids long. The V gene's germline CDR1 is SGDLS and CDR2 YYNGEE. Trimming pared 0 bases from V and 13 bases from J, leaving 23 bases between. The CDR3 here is CASSVAGGRPQINPLHF. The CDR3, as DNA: TGTGCCAGCAGCGTAGCCGGAGGACGGCCACAAATAAATCCCCTCCACTTT.